This T cell receptor (beta chain) was obtained from a study of identical twins. Findings of the study overall: Abundant cord blood beta clonotypes carried fewer insertions; memory repertoires showed none. Alpha sequences out of frame and shared by twins had excess low generation probability.

TCRdb processed the 5' RACE reads anew with MiXCR; each CDR3 protein has one entry. In the table there are 700,000 or so distinct CDR3 sequences, 21% of which are singletons. Concerning this clonotype: Its antigen is as yet unknown.

The sample also formed part of further work on T cells expressing NK-cell markers. That source notes: Dominant NKG2C+ clonotypes were found to form roughly 1.0-7.0% of CD8+ T cells in six donors.

Sequenced: PBMCs. The sequence derives from a woman under 30 in good health.

The CDR3 here is CASSPLGQGYEQYF. The CDR3 nucleotides are TGTGCCAGCAGTCCCTTGGGACAGGGCTACGAGCAGTACTTC. The rearrangement joins TRBV7-9 to TRBJ2-7, with 9 bases lining up with TRBD1. The CDR3 extends over 14 amino acids. Trimming at V came to 6 bases and at J to 3 bases, leaving 6 bases not matched to a gene. Germline values: CDR1 SEHNR, CDR2 FQNEAQ (reference sequence).